This TCR beta chain was captured by sequencing in a study of blood T cells in healthy people across ages. Germline assignment: CDR1 MNHEY and CDR2 SVGEGT. With 5 bases removed from V and 11 bases from J, the gap between germline ends came to 18 bases. The CDR3 loop spans 13 amino acids. It was with a sample-barcoded 5' primer and a J-beta primer mix that a second PCR of roughly 7 to 12 cycles was run. The study obtained at least 3 million CDR3-containing paired-end reads from every sample. TCRdb reanalysed the 5' RACE reads using MiXCR and keeps one entry per CDR3 protein. The table records roughly 1.5 million distinct CDR3 sequences, approximately 42% of them present only once.

The sample comprised blood. This sequence originates from a young woman in good health. The rearrangement links TRBV6-2 or TRBV6-3 to TRBJ2-5; perhaps TRBD2 as D (5 bases). The CDR3 region is CASSQTTIGEQYF. For the CDR3, the DNA is TGTGCCAGCAGTCAGACTACCATCGGGGAGCAGTACTTC.